These 22 T cell receptor beta chains were sequenced from one sample in a study of blood T cell dynamics during melanoma immunotherapy. Time point indicated: week 3, after first cycle of checkpoint inhibitor. Data came from immunoSEQ multiplex PCR; TCRdb stores just in-frame clones and leaves some out. Of about 19,000 clones in the sample, 87% were seen once. The sequenced sample was blood, obtained from a patient treated with checkpoint blockade. Receptors were obtained from a human donor with melanoma.

This chain links TRBV5-4 with TRBJ2-3, with D hard to call. Germline assignment: CDR1 SGHNT and CDR2 YYREEE (reference sequence). This CDR3 comprises 16 residues. V lost 4 bases to trimming and J lost 2 bases, with 17 bases between them. CDR3 nucleotides: TGTGCCAGCAGCCTGTTCCTGGACCGAGACACAGATACGCAGTATTTT. Its protein is CASSLFLDRDTDTQYF.

The chain is built from TRBV9 and TRBJ2-1; 9 bases match TRBD2. After removal of 0 bases from V and 12 bases from J, the junction contained 19 bases not matched to a gene. CDR1 and CDR2 (germline): SGDLS, YYNGEE. The CDR3 totals 18 residues. The CDR3 region has the DNA TGTGCCAGCAGCGTAGGGTCTGGCGGGAGGGCCCTATCTATGCCGCAGTTCTTC. It codes for CASSVGSGGRALSMPQFF.

The chain employs TRBV30 and TRBJ2-7; the D call may be TRBD1 or TRBD2 (6 bases each). The CDR3 runs to 14 residues. The V gene lost 2 bases and the J gene lost 4 bases, with 15 bases spanning the gap. Germline CDR1 is GTSNPN and CDR2 is SVGIG (reference sequence). In DNA, the CDR3 is TGTGCCTGGAGTAGGGGCGGGACACAATACGAGCAGTACTTC. This encodes CAWSRGGTQYEQYF.

This chain links TRBV10-2 with TRBJ1-1; 10 nucleotides line up with TRBD1. CDR3 length: 19 residues. Germline values: CDR1 WSHSY, CDR2 SAAADI. J was trimmed by 4 bases and V by 2 bases; bases with no gene match: 16. The CDR3 nucleotides are TGCGCCAGCAGTGAGGGATTTTATAGACAGGGGGCAAGAAGCACTGAAGCTTTCTTT. It yields the protein CASSEGFYRQGARSTEAFF.

Concerning this clone: At the DNA level, this CDR3 is encoded by other sequences in the same sample as well. The rearrangement joins TRBV7-2 to TRBJ2-2; no clear D. Deletions cut 1 base from V and 4 bases from J, with 4 bases between. This CDR3 comprises 13 residues. Germline CDR1 reads SGHTA; CDR2 reads FQGNSA. CDR3 residues: CASSLVSTGELFF. The CDR3 DNA reads as TGTGCCAGCAGCTTAGTTAGCACCGGGGAGCTGTTTTTT.

Regarding this clone: Mismatch with germline at one junction end may stem from a read error. The rearrangement joins TRBV13 to TRBJ2-2; possibly TRBD2 for D (6 bases). This CDR3 is 14 amino acids long. CDR1 is PRHDT, CDR2 FYEKMQ, per germline (reference sequence). The chain's CDR3 is CASSFGTEHRGAVF. CDR3 nucleotide sequence: TGTGCCAGCAGCTTCGGGACTGAACACCGGGGAGCTGTTTTT.

A single count supports this clone. The V gene is TRBV19, the J gene TRBJ2-3, with D perhaps assigned TRBD1 or TRBD2 (5 bases each). Germline CDR1 LNHDA, CDR2 SQIVND (reference sequence). V dropped 3 bases and J dropped 6 bases, with 16 bases sitting between them. The CDR3 runs to 15 residues. The CDR3 protein is CASSMGEFNGDTQYF. CDR3 DNA sequence: TGTGCCAGTAGTATGGGGGAGTTTAACGGGGATACGCAGTATTTT.

This chain links TRBV27 with TRBJ2-5, with D hard to call. The closer fit of TRBJ2-7 to the DNA end suggests the J call may be wrong. The CDR3 runs to 14 residues. CDR1 is MNHEY and CDR2 is SMNVEV in the germline V gene (reference sequence). As DNA, the CDR3 is TGTGCCAGCAGCGGGCTTAACTCCCTCTACGAGCAGTACTTC. It encodes CASSGLNSLYEQYF.

This rearrangement joins TRBV30 to TRBJ1-1; D gene uncertain. Germline V CDR1 and CDR2: GTSNPN, SVGIG (reference sequence). The CDR3 covers 13 residues. Between the trimmed V and J ends, which lost 0 bases and 2 bases, there was a span of 7 bases. The CDR3 DNA reads TGTGCCTGGAGTGTGCTGGGTAACACTGAAGCTTTCTTT. It translates to CAWSVLGNTEAFF.

This chain connects TRBV19 to TRBJ2-1, with D perhaps matching TRBD1 (5 bases). Germline CDR1 reads LNHDA; CDR2 reads SQIVND (reference sequence). CDR3 length: 15 amino acids. V lost 5 bases and J lost 4, with 15 bases in between. CDR3 loop: CASSWQGTPYNEQFF. Here the CDR3 DNA reads TGTGCCAGTAGTTGGCAGGGAACGCCTTACAATGAGCAGTTCTTC.

The chain couples TRBV7-2 to TRBJ1-5; the D gene is possibly TRBD1 (5 bases). The length of the CDR3 is 14 residues. The V end was cut by 1 base, the J end by 8 bases, with 12 bases between. CDR1 and CDR2 (germline): SGHTA, FQGNSA. The CDR3 reads CASSLGGTDEPQHF. CDR3 coding DNA: TGTGCCAGCAGCTTAGGGGGCACCGATGAGCCCCAGCATTTT.

This chain joins TRBV30 and TRBJ2-7; D may be TRBD1 (5 bases). Germline-derived CDR1 and CDR2 are GTSNPN and SVGIG (reference sequence). The V end was cut by 1 base, the J end by 4 bases, with 11 bases between. There are 13 residues in the CDR3. The CDR3: CAWSAGLQYEQYF. The CDR3, as DNA: TGTGCCTGGAGTGCAGGGCTTCAGTACGAGCAGTACTTC.

This sequence joins TRBV4-1 and TRBJ2-1; D perhaps matches TRBD1 (6 bases). Trimming removed 3 bases from V and 7 bases from J, with 10 bases in between. Germline V gene data show CDR1 as MGHRA and CDR2 as YSYEKL. CDR3 length equals 13 residues. The CDR3 is CASSHPGVNEQFF. In DNA form, the CDR3 reads TGCGCCAGCAGCCACCCAGGGGTTAATGAGCAGTTCTTC.

The CDR3 spells CASSALSSYNEQFF. The DNA of the CDR3 is TGTGCCAGCAGCGCTCTGAGCTCCTACAATGAGCAGTTCTTC. The chain couples TRBV27 to TRBJ2-1; D ambiguous. Trimming stripped 6 bases from V and 0 bases from J, with 9 bases between. Germline-derived CDR1 and CDR2 are MNHEY and SMNVEV (reference sequence). CDR3 size: 14 residues.

The chain employs TRBV19 and TRBJ1-2; D perhaps matches TRBD1 (5 bases). From germline, CDR1 is LNHDA and CDR2 SQIVND (reference sequence). The CDR3 has 14 amino acids. V dropped 3 bases and J dropped 4 bases, with 12 bases sitting between them. CDR3 coding DNA: TGTGCCAGTAGTATGTGGCAGGGCACCTATGGCTACACCTTC. This translates into CASSMWQGTYGYTF. Complete variable domain (other parts from reference TRBV19 and TRBJ1-2): DGGITQSPKYLFRKEGQNVTLSCEQNLNHDAMYWYRQDPGQGLRLIYYSQIVNDFQKGDIAEGYSVSREKKESFPLTVTSAQKNPTAFYLCASSMWQGTYGYTFGSGTRLTVV.

J is TRBJ2-7 and V is TRBV10-3; a weak D match, TRBD2 (5 bases). Per germline, CDR1 ENHRY and CDR2 SYGVKD. The CDR3 runs 20 residues. The V gene lost 0 bases and the J gene lost 1 base, with 25 bases spanning the gap. Here the CDR3 reads CAISESVGLRRVGMSYEQYF. CDR3 nucleotide sequence: TGTGCCATCAGTGAGTCGGTCGGACTGCGGCGGGTAGGGATGTCCTACGAGCAGTACTTC.

V gene TRBV7-2 combines with J gene TRBJ2-4; perhaps D is TRBD1 or TRBD2 (5 bases each). The CDR3 loop spans 15 amino acids. Germline V gene data show CDR1 as SGHTA and CDR2 as FQGNSA. The V gene lost 1 base and the J gene lost 8 bases, with 15 bases spanning the gap. CDR3 residues: CASSLGGPAGHIQYF. For the CDR3, the DNA is TGTGCCAGCAGCTTAGGGGGACCGGCTGGGCACATTCAGTACTTC.

As DNA, the CDR3 is TGTGCCAGCAGCTTAGAGCGGGAGCAGTACTTC. The encoded protein is CASSLEREQYF. The rearrangement uses TRBV7-8 and TRBJ2-5, with 8 bases that match TRBD2. Germline V gene data show CDR1 as SGHVS and CDR2 as FQNEAQ. The length of the CDR3 is 11 residues. J gave up 11 bases and V 1 base, and 0 bases lay outside the gene matches.

This clone came up a few times. J is TRBJ1-2 and V is TRBV28; D remains ambiguous. The V and J ends lost 2 bases and 8 bases respectively, with 15 bases between them. CDR1 and CDR2 from the germline V gene are MDHEN and SYDVKM. The CDR3 totals 14 residues. CDR3 sequence: CASSLLGGSLGYTF. CDR3 coding DNA: TGTGCCAGCAGTTTACTGGGCGGGTCCTTGGGCTACACCTTC.

This clone is a singleton in its sample. DNA for the CDR3: TGTGCCAGTAGTATGTCGGGGGGCCGGGAAAAACTGTTTTTT. Residues: CASSMSGGREKLFF. V is TRBV19 and J is TRBJ1-4; a possible D gene is TRBD1 (6 bases). This CDR3 spans 14 amino acids. CDR1 and CDR2 (germline): LNHDA, SQIVND (reference sequence). Between the trimmed V and J ends, which lost 3 bases and 8 bases, there was a span of 13 bases.

The CDR3 loop reads CASSPDIGGTGGGIQYF. The CDR3 DNA follows: TGCGCCAGCAGCCCGGATATCGGCGGGACAGGGGGCGGCATTCAGTACTTC. The rearrangement joins TRBV5-1 to TRBJ2-4, with 12 bases fitting TRBD1. Germline CDR1 reads SGHRS; CDR2 reads YFSETQ. The CDR3 is 17 residues long. The trim removed 4 bases at V and 9 bases at J, leaving 14 bases unmatched. Drawing the rest from reference TRBV5-1 and TRBJ2-4, the complete variable domain is KAGVTQTPRYLIKTRGQQVTLSCSPISGHRSVSWYQQTPGQGLQFLFEYFSETQRNKGNFPGRFSGRQFSNSRSEMNVSTLELGDSALYLCASSPDIGGTGGGIQYFGAGTRLSVL.

The J gene is TRBJ2-7, the V gene TRBV21-1; TRBD2, as called in the table, went unchecked against the DNA. TRBV21-1 is a pseudogene segment. The CDR3 is 11 residues long. As DNA, the CDR3 is TGTGCCAGCAGCATAGTCTACGAGCAGTACTTC. It is translated as CASSIVYEQYF.